This T cell receptor (beta chain) was identified in a study of shared clonotypes between healthy human individuals (dated by TCRdb to 2019 to 2021). About the investigation overall: Three men and a couple of women, aged 18 to 49 years, made up the cohort. For each donor, three plates each were used for CD4 naive and CD4 memory, two plates were used for CD8 naive, and one plate was used for CD8 memory. To estimate repertoire size and how much clonotypes are shared between individuals, the study performed deep sequencing of blood TCR repertoires from about five healthy adults. Libraries were prepared and TCR repertoires were sequenced by different laboratories using diverse techniques, in order to increase sequencing depth and limit assay-specific biases. Between about 0.8 and 9 billion PBMCs per donor were obtained by leukapheresis.

Healthy HIV-negative adults with no recently reported acute infections or vaccinations were included as donors. Only Caucasian adults living in Nashville, Tennessee, USA were represented among the donors. CD4+ T cells were enriched through magnetic negative selection, after which naive cells were positively selected on CD45RA and the remaining negative fraction served as the memory subset. Blood was obtained by leukapheresis, after which PBMCs were separated by Ficoll-Histopaque density gradient centrifugation and cryopreserved in liquid nitrogen vapor phase. Purity and quantity of every magnetically sorted T cell population were checked by analytical flow cytometry. Genomic DNA was isolated from each sorted fraction and quantified by UV absorbance on a Nanodrop 2000c. Summary of the overall study and its limitations: Compared with non-shared clonotypes, the clonotypes found in all four sorted-subset donors had higher generation probabilities. Across several donors, approximately 5% of naive CD4, approximately 4% of naive CD8, about 2.3% of memory CD4, and over 0.35% of memory CD8 clonotypes were shared. Rarefaction of sorted-subset datasets indicated incomplete sequencing despite the large sequencing depth. Sampling was restricted to blood, and TCR repertoires in tissues likely differ from the TCR repertoires found in blood. Because the study included only a small number of donors, the genetic and exposure-history diversity represented was limited. Naive subsets generally had larger estimated clonotype richness than memory subsets did. Pairwise subsampling led to the expectation that sequencing depth would affect the degree of clonotype sharing among donors.

Using the deep immunoSEQ assay, TCR CDR3 regions were amplified from genomic DNA by multiplex PCR. Extracted genomic DNA from each cell subset was spread evenly across all wells of several immunoSEQ 96-well plates, with each plate serving as a replicate. For sorted subsets, around 200 ng genomic DNA, equal to tens of thousands of T cell genomes, was loaded into each replicate PCR. Purified libraries were quantified with a Qubit 3.0 fluorometer, sized on a Bioanalyzer 2100, and re-quantified with the KAPA Library Quantification kit. Every immunoSEQ 96-well plate was sequenced on a separate single-read 150-cycle Illumina NextSeq 550 flow cell. As for the authors' bioinformatics: Because the immunoSEQ output included only junctional sequences and no quality scores, the filtering could not be the same as the filtering used for full-length reads. To assign V/J genes and CDR3, sequences were annotated against IMGT germline references using PyIR, a Python wrapper for IgBLAST v1.9. Reads were filtered out if the reads had weak V/J assignments (E-value above 1e-6), no CDR3, stop codons, out-of-frame junctions, or ambiguous translated residues. A V3J clonotype was defined by an identical inferred V gene, J gene, and CDR3 amino acid sequence. Percentage overlap between repertoires was computed as shared unique clonotypes divided by the size of the smaller repertoire. Repertoire richness was assessed with RTK rarefaction, the Chao1 estimator, and Recon v2.1 estimates of unobserved clonotypes. Generation probabilities were computed with OLGA for all TCRbeta clonotypes obtained by the gDNA method from several donors. TCRdb stores this immuneACCESS table with in-frame sequences only. Part of the clones is absent; in the studies checked, under half of the shortfall reflects unresolved V genes, and no reason is known for the rest. That table supplies the V and J calls and clone size; D and trimming were determined from the DNA. Counted in this sample were nearly 1 million clones; more than 75% of them appeared once. The ten largest make up around 1.5% of the sample.

Concerning this clone itself: Its specific antigen is unknown. No base quality information exists; no much larger clone differs at one position.

Sequences were obtained from memory CD4+ T cells sorted from blood. Read against the paper, the sample's cell subset or site label means: CD45RA-negative fraction. This clonotype was obtained from a man younger than 35 in good health.

The nucleotide sequence reads TGTGCCATCAGTGGTGTCCCGGATTCACCCCTCCACTTT. Protein translation: CAISGVPDSPLHF. This chain is built from TRBV10-3 and TRBJ1-6, with the D gene not confidently named. Deletion took 4 bases off V and 8 bases off J, with a span of 9 bases between the germline ends. CDR3 length: 13 amino acids, cysteine to phenylalanine. Of the read, only the CDR3 DNA is kept; its 39 bases are in frame from base 1. Taken from the germline V gene, the CDR1 and CDR2 loops are ENHRY and SYGVKD.